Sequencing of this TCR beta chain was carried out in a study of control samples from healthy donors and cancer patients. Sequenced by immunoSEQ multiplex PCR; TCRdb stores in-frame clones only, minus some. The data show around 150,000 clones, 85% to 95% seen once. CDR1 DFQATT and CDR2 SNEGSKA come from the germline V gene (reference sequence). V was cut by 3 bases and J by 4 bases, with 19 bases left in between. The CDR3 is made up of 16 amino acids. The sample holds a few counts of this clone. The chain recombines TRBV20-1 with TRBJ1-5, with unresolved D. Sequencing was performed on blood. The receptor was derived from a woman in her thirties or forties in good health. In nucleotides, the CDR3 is TGCAGTGCTAGTTCTCTTATGGAGGACCGGAATCAGCCCCAGCATTTT. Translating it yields CSASSLMEDRNQPQHF.